The 14 T cell receptor beta chains given below trace back to one sample, sequenced in a study of cytomegalovirus exposure and HLA in healthy donors. The study ran its PCR with 60 Vbeta and 13 Jbeta primers. Some clones are missing from TCRdb's copy, which holds only in-frame ones; the method was immunoSEQ multiplex PCR. This sample has approximately 70,000 clones, with 72% found just once. Sequencing was done on a sample of PBMCs. The receptors shown here come from a woman in her thirties or forties in good health and CMV-seropositive.

This chain uses TRBV7-2 with TRBJ2-7; 9 bases align to TRBD1. Germline V gene data show CDR1 as SGHTA and CDR2 as FQGNSA. With V trimmed by 6 bases and J by 2 bases, 5 bases remained unmatched. The CDR3 sequence is 14 residues long. CDR3 region: CASRPTGGPYEQYF. DNA of the CDR3: TGTGCCAGCAGACCCACAGGGGGCCCCTACGAGCAGTACTTC.

V gene TRBV6-6 combines with J gene TRBJ1-6, with a possible D match to TRBD1 (6 bases). V shed 3 bases and J shed 5 bases, with 14 bases lying between them. The CDR3 consists of 16 residues. CDR1 and CDR2 from the germline V gene are MNHNY and SVGAGI (reference sequence). CDR3 DNA sequence: TGTGCCAGCAGTTATGCCGGGACAACAAATAATTCACCCCTCCACTTT. It encodes CASSYAGTTNNSPLHF.

The CDR3 region is CASSYTTGAAYEQYF. The CDR3 bases are TGTGCCAGCAGTTACACGACAGGGGCCGCGTACGAGCAGTACTTC. V usage is TRBV6-6 and J usage is TRBJ2-7, with 8 nucleotides matching TRBD1. CDR1 and CDR2 from the germline V gene are MNHNY and SVGAGI (reference sequence). The CDR3 has 15 amino acids. V shed 2 bases and J 4 bases; nucleotides not matched to a gene: 7.

This clone was recorded once. The V call is TRBV10-1, the J call TRBJ2-7; weak D call: TRBD1 (5 bases). Deletions cut 0 bases from V and 2 bases from J, with 8 bases between. The germline gives CDR1 WNHNN, CDR2 SYGVQD (reference sequence). The CDR3 spans 14 residues. The CDR3 DNA is TGCGCCAGCAGTGAGTCTCAGGGTGCCTACGAGCAGTACTTC. Translation gives CASSESQGAYEQYF.

Written as DNA, the CDR3 is TGTGCCAGCAGCGCCGGACAGGGGGCCACAGATACGCAGTATTTT. Encoded protein: CASSAGQGATDTQYF. J is TRBJ2-3 and V is TRBV7-9, with TRBD1 matching over 11 bases. The ends lost 5 bases at V and 2 bases at J; junction bases unmatched: 3. The CDR3 runs 15 residues. Germline CDR1 SEHNR, CDR2 FQNEAQ (reference sequence).

CDR3 sequence (DNA): TGTGCCAGCAGCCCCGAAGACAGCCTATATGGCTACACCTTC. Protein product: CASSPEDSLYGYTF. The J gene is TRBJ1-2, the V gene TRBV7-9; weak D call: TRBD1 (5 bases). V was trimmed by 5 bases and J by 5 bases, leaving 15 bases between them. The V gene's germline CDR1 is SEHNR and CDR2 FQNEAQ (reference sequence). The CDR3 is 14 residues long.

This clone was counted a few times. The rearrangement links TRBV19 to TRBJ2-5; 8 positions match TRBD1. CDR1 is LNHDA, CDR2 SQIVND, per germline (reference sequence). CDR3 size: 14 residues. The V segment lost 3 bases and the J segment 4 bases; nucleotides outside the gene matches: 4. CDR3 loop: CASSIATGVETQYF. In nucleotides, the CDR3 is TGTGCCAGTAGTATCGCGACAGGGGTAGAGACCCAGTACTTC.

The V call is TRBV25-1, the J call TRBJ1-2; 9 nucleotides match TRBD1. This CDR3 contains 14 residues. The V gene's germline CDR1 is MGHDK and CDR2 SYGVNS. V was pared by 7 bases and J by 7 bases, with 10 bases of the junction left unmatched. CDR3 in DNA: TGTGCCAGCACCCCCCCGGGACAGGGTTTTGGCTACACCTTC. Translation: CASTPPGQGFGYTF.

This chain links TRBV9 with TRBJ2-1; the D gene is possibly TRBD1 (6 bases). The CDR3 length is 15 residues. Between the trimmed V and J ends, which lost 2 bases and 0 bases, there was a span of 9 bases. The germline V gene has CDR1 SGDLS and CDR2 YYNGEE. CDR3 amino acids: CASSVRDISYNEQFF. The CDR3 DNA reads as TGTGCCAGCAGCGTCAGGGACATCTCCTACAATGAGCAGTTCTTC.

The chain has TRBV19 and TRBJ1-6; D gene ambiguous. The CDR3 has 15 residues. Germline V gene lookup returns CDR1 LNHDA and CDR2 SQIVND (reference sequence). Trimming took off 5 bases at V and 0 bases at J, with 8 bases between the two ends. In DNA form, the CDR3 reads TGTGCCAGTAGTTTACAGAGCTCCTATAATTCACCCCTCCACTTT. Encoded protein: CASSLQSSYNSPLHF.

In this sample, this clone turned up a few times. The V gene is TRBV5-8, the J gene TRBJ1-5; 8 bases match TRBD1. The CDR3 has 14 residues. V lost 2 bases and J lost 5; bases outside the gene matches: 3. Germline V CDR1 and CDR2: SGHTS, YDEGEE. The CDR3: CASSFGDRYQPQHF. DNA of the CDR3: TGTGCCAGCAGCTTCGGGGACAGGTATCAGCCCCAGCATTTT.

The J gene is TRBJ2-7, the V gene TRBV6-6; 7 positions match TRBD1. Trimming at V came to 11 bases and at J to 0 bases, leaving 4 bases not matched to a gene. Germline lookup yields CDR1 MNHNY and CDR2 SVGAGI (reference sequence). The CDR3 has 12 residues. CDR3 nucleotide sequence: TGTGCCGGCGGACAGGACTCCTACGAGCAGTACTTC. Translating it yields CAGGQDSYEQYF.

This chain connects TRBV7-3 to TRBJ2-3, with 7 bases identical to TRBD2. The germline V gene has CDR1 SGHTA and CDR2 FQGTGA. V trimming: 8 bases; J trimming: 0 bases; junction bases outside the gene matches: 2. The CDR3 runs 13 residues. The CDR3 nucleotides read TGTGCCAGCGGGCGGGGGAGCACAGATACGCAGTATTTT. Translated, it gives CASGRGSTDTQYF.

J is TRBJ1-6 and V is TRBV10-2, with D tentatively TRBD1 (5 bases). Trimming pared 8 bases from V and 9 bases from J, leaving 23 bases between. Germline V gene lookup returns CDR1 WSHSY and CDR2 SAAADI. This CDR3 comprises 16 residues. For the CDR3, the DNA is TGCGCCAGCTATACTCCAGGGTCGAGATTCGGTTCACCCCTCCACTTT. Translation gives CASYTPGSRFGSPLHF.